A selection of T cell receptor beta chains follows, all from one sample in a study of response to subunit inactivated influenza vaccine. One entry per CDR3 protein, called by TCRdb with MiXCR from the RT-PCR reads. The repertoire holds fewer than 650,000 distinct CDR3 sequences, with under 15% as singletons. Specimen: PBMCs from blood, collected 40 to 50 days after vaccination. Receptor source: a middle-aged man who received an inactivated influenza vaccine. CDR3s include the opening cysteine and the closing phenylalanine or tryptophan. The D gene is left open where the match is weak. Expanded clones are given a class, and other clones once, few, many or no size at all.

CDR3 DNA	CDR3 protein	D gene	clone size	V gene	J gene
TGCGCCAGCAGCCCAAGGACTAGCGGGGACCAAGAGACCCAGTACTTC	CASSPRTSGDQETQYF	TRBD2	-	TRBV5-1	TRBJ2-5
TGCAGTGCGAGCCCCCCAGCGGGAGGGTACGAGCAGTACTTC	CSASPPAGGYEQYF	TRBD2	-	TRBV20-1	TRBJ2-7
TGTGCCACCAGCCACCCCCAAGGGGACGAGACCCAGTACTTC	CATSHPQGDETQYF	-	few	TRBV24-1	TRBJ2-5
TGCGCCAGCAGCCAAGGACGCATATGGACAGGGGGGTCTGAAGCTTTCTTT	CASSQGRIWTGGSEAFF	TRBD1	few	TRBV4-3	TRBJ1-1
TGTGCCAGCAGCATGTCCTCTGAAGCTTTCTTT	CASSMSSEAFF	-	-	TRBV3-1	TRBJ1-1
TGTGCCAGCAGTTACTCTGTGACAGGGGGCCTCGAGCAGTACTTC	CASSYSVTGGLEQYF	TRBD1	few	TRBV6-2/TRBV6-3	TRBJ2-7
TGTGCAAGTCGCTTAGACAAGGCCGAAGCGGGAGGGCGTCAGGAGCAGTACTTC	CASRLDKAEAGGRQEQYF	-	-	TRBV12-2	TRBJ2-7
TGTGCCAGCAGTCTACGACAGGGGATCGGCTCCTACAATGAGCAGTTCTTC	CASSLRQGIGSYNEQFF	TRBD1	many	TRBV6-2/TRBV6-3	TRBJ2-1
TGCAGTGCCCAAGGGCTAGCGGGAGGGGTACGCGGGGAGACCCAGTACTTC	CSAQGLAGGVRGETQYF	TRBD2	-	TRBV20-1	TRBJ2-5
TGTGCCAGCAGTTTAGCGAAGGGGGCGAGGTCCTACGAGCAGTACTTC	CASSLAKGARSYEQYF	TRBD1	few	TRBV12-3/TRBV12-4	TRBJ2-7
TGTGCCAGCAGCGCCCACGGCAGGGGCTTTTTCTTC	CASSAHGRGFFF	-	few	TRBV7-9	TRBJ2-1
TGTGCCAGCAGCATGAACACTGAAGCTTTCTTT	CASSMNTEAFF	-	-	TRBV3-1	TRBJ1-1
TGCGCCAGCAGCCCCCCCGGGACGAATTCGGAGACCCAGTACTTC	CASSPPGTNSETQYF	-	many	TRBV4-1	TRBJ2-5
TGCAGCGTCTCTATACAGGGGCGCTCCTACGAGCAGTACTTC	CSVSIQGRSYEQYF	TRBD1	few	TRBV29-1	TRBJ2-7
TGCAGTGCTAGGCCTACGGGACTAGCGGGAGGGCCGATTGGCACAGATACGCAGTATTTT	CSARPTGLAGGPIGTDTQYF	TRBD2	few	TRBV20-1	TRBJ2-3
TGCAGCGTTGAAGGTTCTCAGGGGGCTCGGGGAGATACGCAGTATTTT	CSVEGSQGARGDTQYF	TRBD1	-	TRBV29-1	TRBJ2-3
TGTGCCAGCAGCCAAGGGGACTTTAGCACAGATACGCAGTATTTT	CASSQGDFSTDTQYF	-	many	TRBV3-1	TRBJ2-3